These T cell receptor beta chains were read from a single sample in a study of blood T cells in healthy people across ages. Using its own MiXCR run on the 5' RACE reads, TCRdb lists one record per CDR3 protein. The sample has more than 1.4 million distinct CDR3 sequences; approximately 40% are singletons. The specimen sequenced was blood. Receptors originate from a woman aged 18 to 35 in good health. Both conserved end residues are part of each CDR3. A D gene is named only where the DNA matches it firmly. Size is stated for part of the rows, as once, few or many counts, or as a class when the clone is expanded.

>TRBJ2-7|-|TRBV10-3|TRBD1|15
CAISDGQGATIEQYF
TGTGCCATCAGTGACGGACAGGGGGCAACTATCGAGCAGTACTTC
>TRBJ2-1|few|TRBV20-1|TRBD2|16
CSASTSGASSYNEQFF
TGCAGTGCCTCAACTAGCGGGGCCAGCTCCTACAATGAGCAGTTCTTC
>TRBJ2-5|few|TRBV29-1|TRBD2|14
CSVPGRERWETQYF
TGCAGCGTTCCCGGGAGGGAAAGGTGGGAGACCCAGTACTTC
>TRBJ1-2|-|TRBV6-5|-|12
CATGGETRGYTF
TGTGCCACCGGCGGGGAGACCCGTGGCTACACCTTC
>TRBJ2-1|-|TRBV6-1|-|13
CASSGTGFHEQFF
TGTGCCAGCAGTGGCACAGGGTTCCATGAGCAGTTCTTC
>TRBJ1-2|-|TRBV20-1|-|13
CSARDSPMDGYTF
TGCAGTGCTAGGGACAGTCCAATGGATGGCTACACCTTC
>TRBJ2-7|few|TRBV3-1|-|14
CASSPLDGYNEQYF
TGTGCCAGCAGCCCCCTGGACGGCTACAATGAGCAGTACTTC
>TRBJ2-3|few|TRBV4-2|TRBD2|16
CASSQDEGGGADTQYF
TGTGCCAGCAGCCAAGATGAGGGCGGGGGGGCAGATACGCAGTATTTT
>TRBJ1-1|-|TRBV6-1|-|12
CASRADTLEAFF
TGTGCCAGCAGGGCCGACACCCTTGAAGCTTTCTTT
>TRBJ2-1|-|TRBV12-3/TRBV12-4|-|16
CASSSRGLAEHNEQFF
TGTGCCAGCAGTTCCAGGGGTCTAGCGGAGCACAATGAGCAGTTCTTC
>TRBJ2-3|few|TRBV27|-|13
CASSPRFTDTQYF
TGTGCCAGCAGTCCCAGGTTCACAGATACGCAGTATTTT
>TRBJ2-5|-|TRBV11-2|TRBD2|16
CASSLGLAGPTATQYF
TGTGCCAGCAGCTTAGGTCTAGCGGGCCCTACGGCGACCCAGTACTTC
>TRBJ2-7|-|TRBV20-1|-|14
CSARDGVGAYEQYF
TGCAGTGCTAGAGATGGAGTGGGAGCCTACGAGCAGTACTTC
>TRBJ2-7|-|TRBV12-3/TRBV12-4|TRBD1|15
CASSNPGQATYEQYF
TGTGCCAGCAGTAACCCGGGACAGGCTACCTACGAGCAGTACTTC
>TRBJ2-1|-|TRBV6-2/TRBV6-3|TRBD2|17
CASRLSASGTASRQQFF
TGTGCCAGCAGACTATCTGCTAGCGGGACGGCCTCGAGGCAGCAGTTCTTC
>TRBJ1-1|-|TRBV12-3/TRBV12-4|TRBD1|14
CASTVQGASTEAFF
TGTGCCAGCACCGTCCAGGGGGCGTCCACTGAAGCTTTCTTT
>TRBJ2-7|few|TRBV20-1|-|13
CSARDLGGHEQYF
TGCAGTGCTAGAGATCTTGGTGGTCACGAGCAGTACTTC
>TRBJ2-5|few|TRBV7-2|TRBD2|15
CASSFRRGVQETQYF
TGTGCCAGCAGCTTTCGGCGGGGGGTCCAAGAGACCCAGTACTTC
>TRBJ2-7|few|TRBV12-5|TRBD1|15
CATGSNRGESYEQYF
TGTGCTACCGGATCGAACAGGGGGGAGAGTTACGAGCAGTACTTC
>TRBJ1-5|-|TRBV28|-|16
CASSLEAGRKGQPQHF
TGTGCCAGCAGTTTAGAGGCAGGGAGGAAAGGACAGCCCCAGCATTTT
>TRBJ2-5|-|TRBV24-1|TRBD1|16
CATSDPGTGNEETQYF
TGTGCCACCAGTGACCCCGGGACAGGGAACGAAGAGACCCAGTACTTC
>TRBJ2-1|few|TRBV12-3/TRBV12-4|TRBD2|15
CASSFERGVYNEQFF
TGTGCCAGCAGTTTTGAACGGGGGGTTTACAATGAGCAGTTCTTC
>TRBJ2-7|few|TRBV7-6|TRBD1|14
CASSLGQGAVEQYF
TGTGCCAGCAGCTTAGGACAGGGGGCGGTCGAGCAGTACTTC
>TRBJ1-5|-|TRBV5-6|-|15
CASSSGPTQNQPQHF
TGTGCCAGCAGCTCGGGGCCGACTCAAAATCAGCCCCAGCATTTT
>TRBJ2-5|-|TRBV7-2|-|16
CASSSPGARPQETQYF
TGTGCCAGCAGCTCCCCGGGGGCTCGCCCCCAAGAGACCCAGTACTTC
>TRBJ1-1|-|TRBV4-1|TRBD1|14
CASSRLDRAFCAFF
TGCGCCAGCAGCCGACTGGACAGGGCCTTTTGCGCTTTCTTT
>TRBJ1-1|-|TRBV10-2|-|15
CASGPRGAIRAEAFF
TGCGCCAGTGGCCCGAGGGGGGCGATACGGGCTGAAGCTTTCTTT
>TRBJ2-3|-|TRBV10-3|TRBD2|14
CATLSGGLTDTQYF
TGTGCCACGCTTAGCGGGGGCCTCACAGATACGCAGTATTTT
>TRBJ2-7|-|TRBV11-2|TRBD2|14
CASSLGLVGVEQYF
TGTGCCAGCAGCCTCGGACTAGTGGGAGTCGAGCAGTACTTC
>TRBJ2-6|few|TRBV6-5|-|16
CASRTLGGISANVLTF
TGTGCCAGCAGAACCTTAGGGGGGATTAGCGCCAACGTCCTGACTTTC
>TRBJ2-1|few|TRBV18|-|12
CASSPGEGEQFF
TGTGCCAGCTCACCTGGCGAGGGTGAGCAGTTCTTC
>TRBJ2-7|-|TRBV13|TRBD1|15
CAGSAKWGQGGEQYF
TGTGCCGGCAGCGCTAAGTGGGGACAGGGCGGTGAGCAGTACTTC
>TRBJ2-1|-|TRBV28|-|16
CASSIIGDGDYNEQFF
TGTGCCAGCAGCATCATCGGGGACGGGGACTACAATGAGCAGTTCTTC
>TRBJ1-2|few|TRBV29-1|-|15
CSVDPGPLPQAGYTF
TGCAGCGTTGACCCGGGTCCCCTTCCCCAGGCGGGCTACACCTTC
>TRBJ2-7|-|TRBV5-1|-|15
CASRQQDAFSYEQYF
TGCGCCAGCAGACAGCAGGATGCCTTCTCCTACGAGCAGTACTTC
>TRBJ1-2|-|TRBV29-1|TRBD1|13
CSVGPGQGDGYTF
TGCAGCGTTGGCCCCGGACAGGGGGACGGCTACACCTTC
>TRBJ2-2|few|TRBV6-1|-|15
CASSPVGLNTGELFF
TGTGCCAGCAGTCCCGTGGGGCTAAACACCGGGGAGCTGTTTTTT
>TRBJ2-5|few|TRBV25-1|TRBD1|16
CASSHSGQDEKETQYF
TGTGCCAGCAGCCACTCCGGACAGGACGAAAAAGAGACCCAGTACTTC
>TRBJ2-7|-|TRBV28|-|13
CASSLDPYTEQYF
TGTGCCAGCAGTCTGGATCCTTATACCGAGCAGTACTTC
>TRBJ2-5|-|TRBV12-3/TRBV12-4|-|13
CASSLARHETQYF
TGTGCCAGCAGCCTAGCCAGGCATGAGACCCAGTACTTC
>TRBJ2-1|-|TRBV21-1|-|17
CASSKEVAPLTYNEQFF
TGTGCCAGCAGCAAAGAGGTGGCCCCTCTTACCTACAATGAGCAGTTCTTC
>TRBJ2-5|-|TRBV15|-|18
CATSRERGDSDTVEGQYF
TGTGCCACCAGCAGAGAGCGGGGAGATTCGGACACCGTCGAGGGGCAGTACTTC
>TRBJ2-5|-|TRBV5-1|-|16
CASSLAEGGGQETQYF
TGCGCCAGCAGCTTGGCTGAGGGAGGTGGTCAAGAGACCCAGTACTTC
>TRBJ2-1|-|TRBV7-8|-|17
CASSLGSSTLAYNEQFF
TGTGCCAGCAGCTTAGGCTCCTCGACACTGGCCTACAATGAGCAGTTCTTC
>TRBJ2-4|-|TRBV5-5|-|16
CASSLVGALAKNIQYF
TGTGCCAGCAGCTTGGTAGGGGCGTTGGCCAAAAACATTCAGTACTTC
>TRBJ2-3|few|TRBV28|-|14
CASRGNSPLDTQYF
TGTGCCAGCAGGGGTAACTCCCCCTTGGATACGCAGTATTTT
>TRBJ2-3|-|TRBV7-2|-|17
CASGGWGALGSTDTQYF
TGTGCCAGCGGCGGTTGGGGGGCGCTAGGGTCGACAGATACGCAGTATTTT
>TRBJ2-1|few|TRBV4-1|-|15
CASSQSMEGLNEQFF
TGCGCCAGCAGCCAATCCATGGAGGGCCTCAATGAGCAGTTCTTC
>TRBJ2-3|-|TRBV29-1|-|14
CSVSLNGRPDTQYF
TGCAGCGTCTCCCTTAACGGGAGACCAGATACGCAGTATTTT
>TRBJ2-7|few|TRBV7-2|TRBD1|15
CASSRGDRAGYEQYF
TGTGCCAGCAGCCGTGGGGACAGGGCCGGATACGAGCAGTACTTC
>TRBJ2-1|-|TRBV2|-|12
CASKAVQETQFF
TGTGCCAGCAAAGCAGTTCAAGAGACCCAGTTCTTC
>TRBJ1-2|-|TRBV6-5|TRBD1|15
CASSRTGVLNYGYTF
TGTGCCAGCAGCCGGACAGGGGTGCTTAACTATGGCTACACCTTC
>TRBJ1-2|few|TRBV10-3|-|13
CAISVDPGLGYTF
TGTGCCATCAGTGTTGATCCGGGACTTGGCTACACCTTC
>TRBJ2-1|-|TRBV5-5|-|14
CASSPSPGLGEQFF
TGTGCCAGCAGCCCCAGTCCCGGTTTGGGTGAGCAGTTCTTC